One sample yielded the 17 T cell receptor beta chains listed below, sequenced in a study of blood T cells in healthy people across ages. A sample-barcoded 5' primer and a J-beta primer mix were used in a second PCR of about 7 to 12 cycles. MiXCR was run by TCRdb on the 5' RACE reads, yielding one entry per CDR3 protein. This sample has some 1,800,000 distinct CDR3 sequences, with more than 35% found just once. The material sequenced was blood. Receptor source: a human donor in good health.

This clonotype was found a few times. The chain has TRBV7-9 and TRBJ2-7; a weak D match, TRBD2 (5 bases). Looked up from germline, CDR1 is SEHNR and CDR2 is FQNEAQ (reference sequence). V lost 3 bases to trimming and J lost 4 bases, with 13 bases between them. This CDR3 region has 14 residues. For the CDR3, the DNA is TGTGCCAGCAGCTTCTCGGGGTCGGGGTACGAGCAGTACTTC. It is translated as CASSFSGSGYEQYF.

This clonotype came up many times. A junction end diverges from the germline sequence, so it may reflect a read error. The chain is built from TRBV5-1 and TRBJ2-5; D perhaps matches TRBD1 (7 bases). The CDR3 is 15 residues long. Per the germline V gene, CDR1 is SGHRS and CDR2 is YFSETQ. The CDR3 loop reads CASSLTGTSQETQYF. The CDR3 DNA follows: TGTGCCAGCAGCTTGACAGGGACTTCGCAAGAGACCCAGTACTTC.

The J gene is TRBJ2-3, the V gene TRBV5-1; 9 bases line up with TRBD1. CDR1 is SGHRS, CDR2 YFSETQ, per germline. The trim removed 3 bases at V and 7 bases at J, leaving 12 bases unmatched. The CDR3 spans 16 residues. The CDR3 sequence: CASSYGPGQGMNTQYF. Written as DNA, the CDR3 is TGCGCCAGCAGCTACGGTCCGGGACAGGGCATGAATACGCAGTATTTT.

The V call is TRBV20-1, the J call TRBJ2-7, with TRBD1 as a possible D gene (5 bases). Germline loops: CDR1 DFQATT, CDR2 SNEGSKA (reference sequence). Trimming stripped 0 bases from V and 3 bases from J, with 9 bases between. This CDR3 is 13 amino acids long. The CDR3 nucleotides are TGCAGTGCTAGAGAAGGCAGGGACTACGAGCAGTACTTC. This codes for CSAREGRDYEQYF.

Worth noting for this clonotype: Possible read error: a much larger clone is one base away. The genes are TRBV5-5 and TRBJ2-1; TRBD1 aligns across 8 bases. Germline values: CDR1 SGHKS, CDR2 YYEKEE (reference sequence). Trimming removed 7 bases from V and 1 base from J; junction bases left unmatched: 4. The CDR3 extends over 14 amino acids. The CDR3, as DNA: TGTGCCAGCGGCTGGACAGGGTCCTACAATGAGCAGTTCTTC. Translating it yields CASGWTGSYNEQFF.

The chain couples TRBV20-1 to TRBJ2-3; no firm D call. The CDR3 is 12 residues long. CDR1 and CDR2 from the germline V gene are DFQATT and SNEGSKA (reference sequence). Trimming took 0 bases from V and 6 from J, leaving 7 bases between them. The CDR3 DNA follows: TGCAGTGCTAGAGATGGGTGGGATACGCAGTATTTT. Encoded protein: CSARDGWDTQYF.

Many counts were recorded for this clonotype. The chain recombines TRBV9 with TRBJ2-1, with 12 bases identical to TRBD2. Trimming at V came to 3 bases and at J to 2 bases, leaving 0 bases not matched to a gene. From germline, CDR1 is SGDLS and CDR2 YYNGEE. The CDR3 is made up of 15 amino acids. The CDR3 loop reads CASSASGGAYNEQFF. In nucleotides, the CDR3 is TGTGCCAGCAGCGCTAGCGGGGGGGCCTACAATGAGCAGTTCTTC.

The V and J genes are TRBV20-1 and TRBJ2-7; 10 positions agree with TRBD1. Per the germline V gene, CDR1 is DFQATT and CDR2 is SNEGSKA (reference sequence). CDR3 length: 16 residues. The J segment lost 2 bases and the V segment lost 0 bases, leaving 7 bases of the junction unmatched. The CDR3 region has the DNA TGCAGTGCTAGAGACCCTTGGACAGGGGGGCCCTACGAGCAGTACTTC. This encodes CSARDPWTGGPYEQYF.

The rearrangement uses TRBV5-5 and TRBJ2-5; 7 bases fit TRBD2. The germline CDR1 and CDR2 sequences are SGHKS and YYEKEE (reference sequence). V lost 4 bases, J lost 1 base, and 10 bases stayed unmatched. There are 16 residues in the CDR3. The CDR3 DNA reads as TGTGCCAGCAGCCTAAACGGGGAGGGACTCCAAGAGACCCAGTACTTC. It is translated as CASSLNGEGLQETQYF.

This clonotype was observed a handful of times. V and J are TRBV10-3 and TRBJ2-1, with D possibly TRBD1 on 6 matching bases. Germline V gene sequence: CDR1 ENHRY, CDR2 SYGVKD. The V end lost 4 bases, the J end lost 7 bases, and 14 bases lay between the germline ends. The CDR3 spans 14 residues. CDR3: CAISAQGRQNEQFF. For the CDR3, the DNA is TGTGCCATCAGTGCTCAGGGGCGACAGAATGAGCAGTTCTTC.

The chain carries TRBV5-1 and TRBJ1-5; 9 positions match TRBD1. Germline lookup yields CDR1 SGHRS and CDR2 YFSETQ. The junction had 5 bases not matched to a gene; V was cut back by 2 bases and J by 8 bases. This CDR3 spans 14 amino acids. CDR3 nucleotide sequence: TGCGCCAGCAGCTTTACAGGGGGCGCCGAGCCCCAGCATTTT. Protein product: CASSFTGGAEPQHF.

In this sample, this clonotype turned up a few times. The genes are TRBV5-1 and TRBJ1-4, with TRBD1 matching over 9 bases. The CDR3 loop spans 14 amino acids. Per germline, CDR1 SGHRS and CDR2 YFSETQ. V trimming: 4 bases; J trimming: 7 bases; junction bases outside the gene matches: 5. In DNA, the CDR3 is TGCGCCAGCAGCGCGGACAGGGGAGTTGAAAAACTGTTTTTT. Residues: CASSADRGVEKLFF.

The chain links TRBV7-6 to TRBJ2-7; TRBD1 aligns across 8 bases. The V segment lost 1 base and the J segment 3 bases; nucleotides outside the gene matches: 11. The germline V gene encodes CDR1 SGHVS and CDR2 FNYEAQ. The CDR3 length is 17 residues. The CDR3 region is CASSLGMSTGVDYEQYF. The CDR3 DNA reads as TGTGCCAGCAGCTTAGGAATGTCGACAGGGGTCGACTACGAGCAGTACTTC.

This clonotype was seen just once. Possible read error: a much larger clone is one base away. The chain recombines TRBV29-1 with TRBJ2-1, with 12 bases lining up with TRBD1. Trimming removed 2 bases from V and 10 bases from J; junction bases left unmatched: 12. CDR1 is SQVTM, CDR2 ANQGSEA, per germline. This CDR3 is built from 16 residues. The CDR3 nucleotides are TGCAGCGTTGAAAGGGGACAGGGGGCTCGGGGCTACGAGCAGTTCTTC. It codes for CSVERGQGARGYEQFF.

This clonotype showed up just a few times. The genes are TRBV24-1 and TRBJ2-5, with TRBD2 matching over 10 bases. The CDR3 is 16 residues long. The V segment lost 4 bases and the J segment 4 bases; nucleotides outside the gene matches: 8. Per the germline V gene, CDR1 is KGHDR and CDR2 is SFDVKD. In DNA form, the CDR3 reads TGTGCCACCAGTGACCCCGCTAGCGGGGGATTAGAGACCCAGTACTTC. This gives the protein CATSDPASGGLETQYF.

This sequence joins TRBV28 and TRBJ2-1; 12 positions agree with TRBD2. V trimming: 4 bases; J trimming: 5 bases; junction bases outside the gene matches: 15. The CDR3 covers 19 residues. CDR1 MDHEN and CDR2 SYDVKM come from the germline V gene. CDR3 nucleotide sequence: TGTGCCAGCAGTTCTACGACAGATCCTAGCGGGGGGGCCCACAATGAGCAGTTCTTC. As protein: CASSSTTDPSGGAHNEQFF.

The sample holds one count of this clonotype. V usage is TRBV7-9 and J usage is TRBJ2-1, with 8 positions matching TRBD2. This CDR3 region has 14 residues. V dropped 5 bases and J dropped 10; count of bases not matched to a gene: 10. The germline CDR1 and CDR2 sequences are SEHNR and FQNEAQ (reference sequence). The CDR3 bases are TGTGCCAGCAGCGGAGAAGCGGGGGTGGACGAGCAGTTCTTC. Residues: CASSGEAGVDEQFF.